The rows below give T cell receptor beta chains drawn from one sample of a study of cytotoxic CD8 clonotypes in ibrutinib-treated CLL. Clones were read by immunoSEQ multiplex PCR, and TCRdb kept only the in-frame ones, dropping some. Of approximately 190,000 clones detected, 65% to 80% appear once; the ten largest clones hold 5.5% to 7%. The specimen was PBMCs, collected after 12 months of ibrutinib treatment. The receptor source for this set is a human donor with chronic lymphocytic leukemia. The CDR3 runs from the conserved cysteine through the conserved F or W. A D gene is named only where the DNA matches it firmly. Clone size, where shown, is once, few, many, or a class for clones that have expanded.

J gene | V gene | clone size | D gene | CDR3 DNA | CDR3 protein
TRBJ1-3 | TRBV6-5 | . | . | TGTGCCAGCAGTTACTTCTCGAGCACTGGAAACACCATATATTTT | CASSYFSSTGNTIYF
TRBJ1-2 | TRBV11-2 | . | . | TGTGCCAGCAGCTTATGGTCACTTGCGGGTGGCTACACCTTC | CASSLWSLAGGYTF
TRBJ1-4 | TRBV30 | . | . | TGTGCCTGGAGCAAGGGGACAACGGTAGGGGAAAAACTGTTTTTT | CAWSKGTTVGEKLFF
TRBJ1-6 | TRBV19 | . | . | TGTGCCAGTATGTCCCGCGGTAGCTCCTATAATTCACCCCTCCACTTT | CASMSRGSSYNSPLHF
TRBJ1-4 | TRBV5-8 | . | TRBD1 | TGTGCCAGCAGCTCAGGACAGGGGTCGGTGATGGCTAATGAAAAACTGTTTTTT | CASSSGQGSVMANEKLFF
TRBJ1-1 | TRBV6-5 | . | . | TGTGCCAGCAGTTACTCGAGGGGAGGGACTGAAGCTTTCTTT | CASSYSRGGTEAFF
TRBJ1-6 | TRBV27 | . | . | TGTGCCAGCAGTTTATACGATAATTCACCCCTCCACTTT | CASSLYDNSPLHF
TRBJ1-2 | TRBV29-1 | few | TRBD1 | TGCAGCGTTGCGGATGACAGGGTCAATGGCTACACCTTC | CSVADDRVNGYTF
TRBJ1-4 | TRBV6-1 | . | TRBD1 | TGTGCCAGCAGTGGACCACAGGGGGCGATTATAGTAACTAATGAAAAACTGTTTTTT | CASSGPQGAIIVTNEKLFF
TRBJ2-7 | TRBV6-5 | . | TRBD1 | TGTGCCAGCAGCCCAAGACAGGGCCCCCACGAGCAGTACTTC | CASSPRQGPHEQYF
TRBJ1-1 | TRBV7-2 | . | . | TGTGCCAGCAGCTTACAGAGGGTATCTTTCTTT | CASSLQRVSFF
TRBJ1-5 | TRBV5-1 | . | TRBD1 | TGCGCCAGTAGACAGGGGGATAATCAGCCCCAGCATTTT | CASRQGDNQPQHF
TRBJ2-3 | TRBV7-9 | once | . | TGTGCCAGCAGCTCCACGGGTGCGGGATGGGCAGATACGCAGTATTTT | CASSSTGAGWADTQYF
TRBJ2-7 | TRBV6-5 | . | TRBD2 | TGTGCCAGCAGTTACGGGGCGGGAGGGCCGAGAGAGCAGTACTTC | CASSYGAGGPREQYF
TRBJ2-3 | TRBV10-3 | . | . | TGTGCCATCAGTGCGGTCCAATCTAGCACAGATACGCAGTATTTT | CAISAVQSSTDTQYF
TRBJ2-7 | TRBV7-3 | . | . | TGTGCCAGCAGCCCTGGGGGGAGTACGGGCTACGAGCAGTACTTC | CASSPGGSTGYEQYF
TRBJ1-1 | TRBV18 | . | . | TGTGCCAGCTCGCGAAAAGGGGAGGAAGCTTTCTTT | CASSRKGEEAFF
TRBJ1-5 | TRBV18 | few | . | TGTGCCAGCTCACCATCTAGCAATCAGCCCCAGCATTTT | CASSPSSNQPQHF
TRBJ2-7 | TRBV2 | . | . | TGTGCCAGCAGTGAATGGGGGGAATCCTACGAGCAGTACTTC | CASSEWGESYEQYF
TRBJ1-3 | TRBV7-2 | . | . | TGTGCCAGCAGCTTAGGGCAGCTTATCAGGGACACCATATATTTT | CASSLGQLIRDTIYF
TRBJ2-1 | TRBV11-2 | few | . | TGTGCCAGCACCACGGTGGGTAAGCAGTTCTTC | CASTTVGKQFF
TRBJ2-7 | TRBV9 | . | TRBD1 | TGTGCCAGCAGCGTAGCACAGGGGGACTACGAGCAGTACTTC | CASSVAQGDYEQYF